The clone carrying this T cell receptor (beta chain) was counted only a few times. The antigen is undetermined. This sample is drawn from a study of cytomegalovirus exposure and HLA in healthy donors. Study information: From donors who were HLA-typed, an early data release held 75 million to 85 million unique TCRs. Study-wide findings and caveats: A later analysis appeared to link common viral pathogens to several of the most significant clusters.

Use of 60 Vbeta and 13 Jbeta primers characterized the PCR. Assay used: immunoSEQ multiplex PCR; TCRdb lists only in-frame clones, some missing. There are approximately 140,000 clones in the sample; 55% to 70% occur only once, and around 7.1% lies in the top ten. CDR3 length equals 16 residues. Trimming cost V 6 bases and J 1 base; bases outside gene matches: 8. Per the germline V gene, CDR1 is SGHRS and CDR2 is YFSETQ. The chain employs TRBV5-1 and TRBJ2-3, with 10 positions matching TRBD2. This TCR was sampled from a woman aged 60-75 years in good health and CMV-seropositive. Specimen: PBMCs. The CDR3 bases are TGCGCCAGCACCTTCGCCGGGACTAGCGGCACAGATACGCAGTATTTT. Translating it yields CASTFAGTSGTDTQYF.